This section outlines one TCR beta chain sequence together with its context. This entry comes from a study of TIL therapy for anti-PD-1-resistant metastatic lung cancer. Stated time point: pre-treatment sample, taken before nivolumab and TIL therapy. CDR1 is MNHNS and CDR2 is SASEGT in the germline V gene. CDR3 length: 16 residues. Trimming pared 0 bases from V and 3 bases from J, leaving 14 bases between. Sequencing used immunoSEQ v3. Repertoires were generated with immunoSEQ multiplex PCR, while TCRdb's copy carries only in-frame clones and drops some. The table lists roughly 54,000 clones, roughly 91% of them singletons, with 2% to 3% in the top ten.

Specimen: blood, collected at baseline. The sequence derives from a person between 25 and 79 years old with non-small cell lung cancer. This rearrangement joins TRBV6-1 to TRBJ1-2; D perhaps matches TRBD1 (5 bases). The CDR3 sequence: CASSEAVRVRDYGYTF. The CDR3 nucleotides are TGTGCCAGCAGTGAAGCTGTCAGGGTGCGTGACTATGGCTACACCTTC.